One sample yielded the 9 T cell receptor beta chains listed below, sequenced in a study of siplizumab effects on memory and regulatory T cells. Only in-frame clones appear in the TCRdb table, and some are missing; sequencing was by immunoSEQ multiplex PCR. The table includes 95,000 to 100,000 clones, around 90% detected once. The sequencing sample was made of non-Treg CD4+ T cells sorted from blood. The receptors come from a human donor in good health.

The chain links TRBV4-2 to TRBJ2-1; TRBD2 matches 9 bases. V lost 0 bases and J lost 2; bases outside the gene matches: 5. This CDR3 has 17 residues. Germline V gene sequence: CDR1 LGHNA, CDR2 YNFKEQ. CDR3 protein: CASSQELGGRAYNEQFF. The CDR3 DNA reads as TGTGCCAGCAGCCAAGAGCTGGGCGGGAGGGCCTACAATGAGCAGTTCTTC.

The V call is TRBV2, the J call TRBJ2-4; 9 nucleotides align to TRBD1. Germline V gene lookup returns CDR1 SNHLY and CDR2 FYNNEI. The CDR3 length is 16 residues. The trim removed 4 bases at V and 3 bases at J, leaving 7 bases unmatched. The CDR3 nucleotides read TGTGCCAGCAGTGCTGACAGGGGGAATGACAAAAACATTCAGTACTTC. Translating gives CASSADRGNDKNIQYF.

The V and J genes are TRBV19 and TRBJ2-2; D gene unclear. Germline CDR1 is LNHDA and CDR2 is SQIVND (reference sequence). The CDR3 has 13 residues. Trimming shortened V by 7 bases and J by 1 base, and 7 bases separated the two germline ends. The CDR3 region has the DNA TGTGCCAGTAATCAGCGGAACACCGGGGAGCTGTTTTTT. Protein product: CASNQRNTGELFF.

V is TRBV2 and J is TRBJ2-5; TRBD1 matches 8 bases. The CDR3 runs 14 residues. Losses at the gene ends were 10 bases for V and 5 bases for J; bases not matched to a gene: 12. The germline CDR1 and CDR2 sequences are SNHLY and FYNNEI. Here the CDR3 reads CAMTGQGGRETQYF. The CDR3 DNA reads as TGTGCCATGACAGGACAGGGTGGACGGGAGACCCAGTACTTC.

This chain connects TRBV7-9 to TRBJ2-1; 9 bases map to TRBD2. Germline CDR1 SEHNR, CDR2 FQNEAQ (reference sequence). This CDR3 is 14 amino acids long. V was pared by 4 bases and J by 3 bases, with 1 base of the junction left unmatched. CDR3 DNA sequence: TGTGCCAGCAGCTCGACTAGCGGCTACAATGAGCAGTTCTTC. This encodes CASSSTSGYNEQFF.

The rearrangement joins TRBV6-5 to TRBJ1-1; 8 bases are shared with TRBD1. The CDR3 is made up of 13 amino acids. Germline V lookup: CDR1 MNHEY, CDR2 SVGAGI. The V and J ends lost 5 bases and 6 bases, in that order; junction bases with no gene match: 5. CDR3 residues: CASSRDRFAEAFF. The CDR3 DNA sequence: TGTGCCAGCAGTCGGGACAGGTTCGCTGAAGCTTTCTTT.

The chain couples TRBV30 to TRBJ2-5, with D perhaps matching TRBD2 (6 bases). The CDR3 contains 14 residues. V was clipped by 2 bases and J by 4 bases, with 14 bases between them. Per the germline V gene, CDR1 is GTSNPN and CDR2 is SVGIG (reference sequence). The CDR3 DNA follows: TGTGCCTGGAGTTTAAAGGACTATCTAGAGACCCAGTACTTC. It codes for CAWSLKDYLETQYF.

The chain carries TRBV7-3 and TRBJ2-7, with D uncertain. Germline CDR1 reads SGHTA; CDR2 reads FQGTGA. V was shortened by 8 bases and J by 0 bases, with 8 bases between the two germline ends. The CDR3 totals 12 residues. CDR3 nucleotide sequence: TGTGCCAGCGAGGAGAGCTCCTACGAGCAGTACTTC. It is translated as CASEESSYEQYF.

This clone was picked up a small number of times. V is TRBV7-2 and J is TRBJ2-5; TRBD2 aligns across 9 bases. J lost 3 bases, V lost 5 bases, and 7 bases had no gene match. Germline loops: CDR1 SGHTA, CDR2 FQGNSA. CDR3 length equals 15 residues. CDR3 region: CASSPPPSGEETQYF. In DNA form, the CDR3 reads TGTGCCAGCAGCCCTCCCCCTAGCGGGGAAGAGACCCAGTACTTC.